The 7 T cell receptor beta chains in this list originate from one sample, sequenced in a study of cytomegalovirus exposure and HLA in healthy donors. Amplification used 60 Vbeta primers and 13 Jbeta primers. The table came from immunoSEQ multiplex PCR; TCRdb's copy has only in-frame clones and leaves some out. The sample carries almost 200,000 clones, about 82% recorded once. The sample comprised PBMCs. The source is a woman aged 50 to 60 in good health and CMV-seronegative.

This chain joins TRBV7-3 and TRBJ2-1; 9 bases align to TRBD2. V lost 4 bases, J lost 5 bases, and 6 bases stayed unmatched. The CDR3 consists of 15 residues. From germline, CDR1 is SGHTA and CDR2 FQGTGA. In DNA form, the CDR3 reads TGTGCCAGCAGCTCGCCTAGCGGGGAAAACAATGAGCAGTTCTTC. This gives the protein CASSSPSGENNEQFF. The full variable domain, its missing parts supplied by reference TRBV7-3 and TRBJ2-1, is GAGVSQTPSNKVTEKGKYVELRCDPISGHTALYWYRQSLGQGPEFLIYFQGTGAADDSGLPNDRFFAVRPEGSVSTLKIQRTERGDSAVYLCASSSPSGENNEQFFGPGTRLTVL.

The chain carries TRBV27 and TRBJ2-1; D gene uncertain. There are 15 residues in the CDR3. The germline V gene has CDR1 MNHEY and CDR2 SMNVEV (reference sequence). Trimming pared 6 bases from V and 0 bases from J, leaving 12 bases between. The CDR3 spells CASRLSLPSYNEQFF. The CDR3 DNA is TGTGCCAGCAGACTTAGCCTCCCCTCCTACAATGAGCAGTTCTTC.

Details on this clone: This sample also contains other DNA sequences that code for the same CDR3. This chain joins TRBV11-3 and TRBJ2-5; weak D call: TRBD1 (6 bases). CDR3 length: 14 amino acids. The V gene lost 5 bases and the J gene lost 2 bases, with 12 bases spanning the gap. Germline V CDR1 and CDR2: SGHNT, YENEEA. Here the CDR3 reads CASSTRGGQETQYF. CDR3 bases: TGTGCCAGCAGCACAAGAGGGGGACAAGAGACCCAGTACTTC. The variable domain in full, with the rest retrieved from reference TRBV11-3 and TRBJ2-5, is EAGVVQSPRYKIIEKKQPVAFWCNPISGHNTLYWYLQNLGQGPELLIRYENEEAVDDSQLPKDRFSAERLKGVDSTLKIQPAELGDSAVYLCASSTRGGQETQYFGPGTRLLVL.

The chain carries TRBV9 and TRBJ1-1; D remains unclear. CDR1 SGDLS and CDR2 YYNGEE come from the germline V gene. The CDR3 spans 16 residues. V shed 3 bases and J shed 1 base, with 16 bases lying between them. CDR3 loop: CASSAQMRLPNTEAFF. CDR3 DNA: TGTGCCAGCAGCGCGCAAATGAGGCTCCCGAACACTGAAGCTTTCTTT.

The chain employs TRBV6-1 and TRBJ1-2, with 7 positions matching TRBD1. The CDR3 spans 14 residues. CDR1 and CDR2 from the germline V gene are MNHNS and SASEGT. V dropped 8 bases and J dropped 4; count of bases not matched to a gene: 10. DNA for the CDR3: TGTGCCAGCCGTCCTGGGACAGTGACCTATGGCTACACCTTC. This codes for CASRPGTVTYGYTF.

The rearrangement links TRBV27 to TRBJ1-5; D is possibly TRBD1 (6 bases). The CDR3 has 17 amino acids. The V gene's germline CDR1 is MNHEY and CDR2 SMNVEV (reference sequence). The V end was cut by 6 bases, the J end by 2 bases, with 20 bases between. The CDR3 reads CASSPRGGGIGNQPQHF. The CDR3 DNA sequence: TGTGCCAGCAGCCCGCGAGGCGGGGGCATTGGCAATCAGCCCCAGCATTTT.

The chain couples TRBV4-2 to TRBJ2-1; the D gene is possibly TRBD2 (6 bases). V was clipped by 4 bases and J by 6 bases, with 19 bases between them. CDR1 LGHNA and CDR2 YNFKEQ come from the germline V gene. CDR3 size: 16 residues. DNA for the CDR3: TGTGCCAGCAGCCGCCTGGGAGCGGGCACGGTCAATGAGCAGTTCTTC. Its translation is CASSRLGAGTVNEQFF.